What follows are 21 T cell receptor beta chains derived from one specimen sequenced in a study of cytomegalovirus exposure and HLA in healthy donors. The protocol was immunoSEQ multiplex PCR, while the TCRdb copy is restricted to in-frame clones and leaves out a portion. The sample shows around 300,000 clones, over 75% of them seen only once. The sequencing sample was made of PBMCs. The receptors shown here come from a young man in good health and CMV-seronegative.

This chain uses TRBV15 with TRBJ2-3; 11 nucleotides line up with TRBD1. This CDR3 spans 16 amino acids. Germline CDR1 and CDR2: LNHNV and YYDKDF (reference sequence). With V trimmed by 4 bases and J by 5 bases, 8 bases remained unmatched. CDR3 nucleotides: TGTGCCACCAGCACCCTCGGACAGGGGGCTAGAGATACGCAGTATTTT. Translation gives CATSTLGQGARDTQYF.

The chain combines TRBV19 with TRBJ1-3; D remains unclear. V was pared by 5 bases and J by 3 bases, with 14 bases between. This CDR3 comprises 15 residues. Germline V gene lookup returns CDR1 LNHDA and CDR2 SQIVND (reference sequence). The CDR3 coding sequence is TGTGCCAGTAGTCCCGGAGGAGGGTTTGGAAACACCATATATTTT. The encoded protein is CASSPGGGFGNTIYF.

The chain employs TRBV5-1 and TRBJ2-6; D unresolved. This CDR3 region has 16 residues. V was clipped by 0 bases and J by 4 bases, with 11 bases between them. Germline V gene data show CDR1 as SGHRS and CDR2 as YFSETQ. The CDR3 region has the DNA TGCGCCAGCAGCTTGGACACGGGTGCCGGGGCCAACGTCCTGACTTTC. Translated, it gives CASSLDTGAGANVLTF.

This clone was observed a single time. The chain couples TRBV12-5 to TRBJ1-1; D unresolved. V gave up 0 bases and J gave up 7 bases, with 15 bases separating them. CDR1 and CDR2 from the germline V gene are LGHNT and FRNRAP. The CDR3 is made up of 15 amino acids. The CDR3 spells CASGLVRTDPLEAFF. The CDR3 DNA follows: TGTGCTAGTGGTTTGGTCCGGACTGATCCCCTTGAAGCTTTCTTT.

This sequence joins TRBV5-4 and TRBJ1-1; 7 bases fit TRBD1. This CDR3 spans 14 amino acids. CDR1 and CDR2 (germline): SGHNT, YYREEE (reference sequence). V trimming: 2 bases; J trimming: 1 base; junction bases outside the gene matches: 2. The CDR3: CASSFPGGNTEAFF. The CDR3 region has the DNA TGTGCCAGCAGCTTTCCAGGGGGGAACACTGAAGCTTTCTTT. The entire variable domain, with the rest obtained from reference TRBV5-4 and TRBJ1-1, is as follows: ETGVTQSPTHLIKTRGQQVTLRCSSQSGHNTVSWYQQALGQGPQFIFQYYREEENGRGNFPPRFSGLQFPNYSSELNVNALELDDSALYLCASSFPGGNTEAFFGQGTRLTVV.

V and J are TRBV6-1 and TRBJ1-1; D is unclear. This CDR3 region has 17 residues. CDR1 MNHNS and CDR2 SASEGT come from the germline V gene. V dropped 0 bases and J dropped 0 bases, with 14 bases sitting between them. The CDR3 reads CASSEAVGRLLNTEAFF. The DNA for the CDR3 is TGTGCCAGCAGTGAAGCTGTCGGCAGGCTACTGAACACTGAAGCTTTCTTT.

This clone was counted a single time. This rearrangement joins TRBV21-1 to TRBJ2-5; the table's D call TRBD2 went unverified against the DNA. TRBV21-1 is termed a pseudogene. CDR3 length: 13 amino acids. Written as DNA, the CDR3 is TGTGCCAGCAGCAAGTCCCCTCAAGAGACCCAGTACTTC. Translating gives CASSKSPQETQYF.

The V gene is TRBV7-2, the J gene TRBJ2-1; 11 bases line up with TRBD2. The V gene's germline CDR1 is SGHTA and CDR2 FQGNSA. With 7 bases clipped from V and 5 bases from J, the junction kept 16 bases outside the gene matches. There are 18 residues in the CDR3. Here the CDR3 reads CASTWEGLAGGPNNEQFF. CDR3 coding DNA: TGTGCCAGCACCTGGGAAGGCCTAGCGGGGGGACCCAACAATGAGCAGTTCTTC.

This chain joins TRBV7-9 and TRBJ1-4, with a weak D call TRBD1 (6 bases). The germline CDR1 and CDR2 sequences are SEHNR and FQNEAQ (reference sequence). V dropped 5 bases and J dropped 0 bases, with 10 bases sitting between them. The CDR3 consists of 15 residues. This chain's CDR3 is CASSRQGSTNEKLFF. CDR3 bases: TGTGCCAGCAGCCGGCAGGGGTCAACTAATGAAAAACTGTTTTTT.

The chain couples TRBV5-1 to TRBJ2-2, with D possibly being TRBD1 (6 bases). Trimming took off 7 bases at V and 3 bases at J, with 13 bases between the two ends. Germline V gives CDR1 SGHRS, CDR2 YFSETQ. The CDR3 consists of 14 residues. CDR3 sequence reads: CASQPQGDTGELFF. The DNA for the CDR3 is TGCGCCAGCCAACCACAGGGAGACACCGGGGAGCTGTTTTTT.

This clone was observed once. This sequence joins TRBV27 and TRBJ2-5, with D possibly TRBD2 on 7 matching bases. Germline V gene sequence: CDR1 MNHEY, CDR2 SMNVEV (reference sequence). The CDR3 loop spans 12 amino acids. V was pared by 6 bases and J by 5 bases, with 10 bases between. CDR3 in amino acids: CASRGGAETQYF. CDR3 DNA: TGTGCCAGCAGGGGGGGGGCGGAGACCCAGTACTTC.

The chain recombines TRBV7-8 with TRBJ1-2, with unresolved D. Germline loops: CDR1 SGHVS, CDR2 FQNEAQ. This CDR3 spans 15 amino acids. Trimming left V 5 bases short and J 4 bases short, with 17 bases between. The CDR3 is CASSRESSTGYGYTF. DNA of the CDR3: TGTGCCAGCAGCCGGGAAAGTTCTACCGGCTATGGCTACACCTTC.

The CDR3, as DNA: TGTGCCAGTAGTATTGGACAGACTTGGAACAATGAGCAGTTCTTC. It translates to CASSIGQTWNNEQFF. The genes are TRBV19 and TRBJ2-1; the D gene is possibly TRBD1 (6 bases). V was trimmed by 3 bases and J by 5 bases, leaving 14 bases between them. Looked up from germline, CDR1 is LNHDA and CDR2 is SQIVND (reference sequence). This CDR3 region has 15 residues.

The V gene is TRBV19, the J gene TRBJ1-1; the D is unclear. Germline CDR1 is LNHDA and CDR2 is SQIVND (reference sequence). The CDR3 length is 13 residues. Trimming shortened V by 6 bases and J by 6 bases, and 14 bases separated the two germline ends. The CDR3 protein is CASRQWEISEAFF. The CDR3 coding sequence is TGTGCCAGTAGACAGTGGGAGATATCTGAAGCTTTCTTT.

The rearrangement links TRBV21-1 to TRBJ1-6. TRBV21-1 constitutes a pseudogene. This CDR3 is built from 17 residues. The CDR3 sequence is CASSKALSPGNNSPLHF. The CDR3 DNA is TGTGCCAGCAGCAAAGCGCTGAGTCCGGGAAATAATTCACCCCTCCACTTT.

This clone was counted a single time. The rearrangement links TRBV5-1 to TRBJ2-7; maybe TRBD1 (5 bases). Trimming pared 0 bases from V and 7 bases from J, leaving 14 bases between. Germline CDR1 reads SGHRS; CDR2 reads YFSETQ. The CDR3 spans 14 residues. The CDR3 sequence is CASSLVSGIGEQYF. The DNA of the CDR3 is TGCGCCAGCAGCTTGGTGTCAGGGATCGGGGAGCAGTACTTC.

The genes are TRBV27 and TRBJ2-2; 11 bases align to TRBD1. The germline CDR1 and CDR2 sequences are MNHEY and SMNVEV (reference sequence). V shed 1 base and J 5 bases; nucleotides not matched to a gene: 6. The CDR3 consists of 17 residues. The CDR3 DNA is TGTGCCAGCAGTTTATTCTCAGGGACAGGGGGAACCGGGGAGCTGTTTTTT. This codes for CASSLFSGTGGTGELFF.

This chain's CDR3 is CASSRDRGLSNQPQHF. Here the CDR3 DNA reads TGTGCCAGTAGTAGGGACAGGGGTTTAAGCAATCAGCCCCAGCATTTT. This chain uses TRBV19 with TRBJ1-5, with TRBD1 matching 10 bases. The germline CDR1 and CDR2 sequences are LNHDA and SQIVND (reference sequence). The CDR3 is 16 amino acids. V lost 4 bases to trimming and J lost 1 base; unmatched junction nucleotides: 4.

This chain joins TRBV2 and TRBJ1-1, with D tentatively TRBD1 (5 bases). V gave up 7 bases and J gave up 4 bases, with 10 bases separating them. The length of the CDR3 is 12 residues. The germline V gene has CDR1 SNHLY and CDR2 FYNNEI. The CDR3 spells CASNGRATEAFF. CDR3 in DNA: TGTGCCAGCAACGGCAGGGCCACTGAAGCTTTCTTT.

The chain recombines TRBV6-5 with TRBJ1-6; 7 nucleotides agree with TRBD1. This CDR3 has 16 residues. Germline CDR1 is MNHEY and CDR2 is SVGAGI. J gave up 6 bases and V 0 bases, and 5 bases lay outside the gene matches. The CDR3 sequence: CASSYSRAGGNSPLHF. CDR3 bases: TGTGCCAGCAGTTACTCGAGGGCAGGGGGTAATTCACCCCTCCACTTT.

This clone was seen just once. The CDR3 DNA reads as TGTGCCAGCAGTAATTCCAGGGCCGTTAATTCACCCCTCCACTTT. Residues: CASSNSRAVNSPLHF. The chain is built from TRBV6-5 and TRBJ1-6; D may be TRBD1 (5 bases). V was shortened by 5 bases and J by 6 bases, with 14 bases between the two germline ends. The length of the CDR3 is 15 residues. CDR1 and CDR2 from the germline V gene are MNHEY and SVGAGI.